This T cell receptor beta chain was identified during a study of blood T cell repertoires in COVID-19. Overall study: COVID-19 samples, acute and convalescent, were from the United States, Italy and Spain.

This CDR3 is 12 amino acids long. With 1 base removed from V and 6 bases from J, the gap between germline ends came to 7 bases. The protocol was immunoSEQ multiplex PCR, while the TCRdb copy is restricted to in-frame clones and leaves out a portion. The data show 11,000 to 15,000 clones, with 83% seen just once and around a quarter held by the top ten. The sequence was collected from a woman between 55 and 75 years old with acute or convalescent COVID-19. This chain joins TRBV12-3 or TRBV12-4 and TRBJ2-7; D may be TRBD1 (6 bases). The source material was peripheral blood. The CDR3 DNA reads TGTGCCAGCAGTTTAGGGGGGCCCGAGCAGTACTTC. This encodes CASSLGGPEQYF.